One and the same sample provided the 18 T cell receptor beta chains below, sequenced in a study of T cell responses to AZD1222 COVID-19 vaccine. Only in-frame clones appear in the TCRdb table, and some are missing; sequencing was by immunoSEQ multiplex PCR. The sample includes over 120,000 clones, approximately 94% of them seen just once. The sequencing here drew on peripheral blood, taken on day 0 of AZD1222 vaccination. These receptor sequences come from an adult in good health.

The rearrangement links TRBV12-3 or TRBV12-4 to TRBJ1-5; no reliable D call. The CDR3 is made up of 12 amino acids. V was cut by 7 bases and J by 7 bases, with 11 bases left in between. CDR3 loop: CASTSGRQPQHF. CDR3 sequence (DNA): TGTGCCAGCACCTCCGGCCGGCAGCCCCAGCATTTT.

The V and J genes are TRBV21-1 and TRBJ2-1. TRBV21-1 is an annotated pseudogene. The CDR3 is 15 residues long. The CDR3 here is CASSKESGAGNEQFF. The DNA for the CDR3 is TGTGCCAGCAGCAAAGAGTCGGGGGCGGGGAATGAGCAGTTCTTC.

CDR3 DNA: TGTGCCAGCAGCCCTACCGGGGTAATTGAAGCTTTCTTT. It is translated as CASSPTGVIEAFF. This chain uses TRBV7-6 with TRBJ1-1; D not certain. The CDR3 length is 13 residues. V was pared by 5 bases and J by 7 bases, with 14 bases between. The germline V gene has CDR1 SGHVS and CDR2 FNYEAQ.

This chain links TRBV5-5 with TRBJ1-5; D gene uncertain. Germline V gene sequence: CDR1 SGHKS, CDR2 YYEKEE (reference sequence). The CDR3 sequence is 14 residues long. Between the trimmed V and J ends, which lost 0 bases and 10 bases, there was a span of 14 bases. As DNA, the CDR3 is TGTGCCAGCAGCTTGGGATTCTGGCTATCACCCCAGCATTTT. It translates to CASSLGFWLSPQHF.

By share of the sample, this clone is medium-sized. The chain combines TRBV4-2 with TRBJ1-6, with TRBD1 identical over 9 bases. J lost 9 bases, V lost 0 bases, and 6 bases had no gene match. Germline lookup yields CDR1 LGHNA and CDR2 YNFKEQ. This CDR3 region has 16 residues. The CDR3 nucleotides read TGTGCCAGCAGCCAAGATCCTGGGACAGGGAGTTCACCCCTCCACTTT. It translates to CASSQDPGTGSSPLHF.

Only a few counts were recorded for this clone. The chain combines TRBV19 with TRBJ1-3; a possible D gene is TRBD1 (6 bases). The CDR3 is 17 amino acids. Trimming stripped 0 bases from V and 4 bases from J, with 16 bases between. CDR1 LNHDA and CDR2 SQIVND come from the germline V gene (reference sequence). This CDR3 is CASSIDPEQGPGNTIYF. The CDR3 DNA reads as TGTGCCAGTAGTATAGACCCCGAACAGGGCCCAGGAAACACCATATATTTT.

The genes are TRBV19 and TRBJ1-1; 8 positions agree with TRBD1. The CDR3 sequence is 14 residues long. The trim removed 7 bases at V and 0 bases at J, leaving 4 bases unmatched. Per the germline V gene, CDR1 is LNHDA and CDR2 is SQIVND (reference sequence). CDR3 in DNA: TGTGCCAGTAACATGGACAGGGTGAACACTGAAGCTTTCTTT. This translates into CASNMDRVNTEAFF. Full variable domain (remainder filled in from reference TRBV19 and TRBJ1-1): DGGITQSPKYLFRKEGQNVTLSCEQNLNHDAMYWYRQDPGQGLRLIYYSQIVNDFQKGDIAEGYSVSREKKESFPLTVTSAQKNPTAFYLCASNMDRVNTEAFFGQGTRLTVV.

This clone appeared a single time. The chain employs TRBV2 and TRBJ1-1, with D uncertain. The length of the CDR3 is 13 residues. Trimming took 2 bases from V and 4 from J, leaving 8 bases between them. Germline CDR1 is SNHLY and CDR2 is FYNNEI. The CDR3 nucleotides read TGTGCCAGCAGTGAATCACCAGGCACTGAAGCTTTCTTT. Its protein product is CASSESPGTEAFF.

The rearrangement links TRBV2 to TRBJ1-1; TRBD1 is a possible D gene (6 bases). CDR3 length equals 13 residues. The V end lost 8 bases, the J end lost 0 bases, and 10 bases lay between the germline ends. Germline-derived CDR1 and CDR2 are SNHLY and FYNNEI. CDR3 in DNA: TGTGCCAGCCGAGGACAGCTGAACACTGAAGCTTTCTTT. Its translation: CASRGQLNTEAFF.

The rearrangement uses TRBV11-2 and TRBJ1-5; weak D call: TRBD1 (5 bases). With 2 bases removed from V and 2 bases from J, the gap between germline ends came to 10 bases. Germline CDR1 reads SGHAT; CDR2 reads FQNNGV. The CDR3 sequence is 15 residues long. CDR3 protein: CASSLKGLRNQPQHF. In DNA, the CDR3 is TGTGCCAGCAGCTTAAAGGGGCTCCGCAATCAGCCCCAGCATTTT.

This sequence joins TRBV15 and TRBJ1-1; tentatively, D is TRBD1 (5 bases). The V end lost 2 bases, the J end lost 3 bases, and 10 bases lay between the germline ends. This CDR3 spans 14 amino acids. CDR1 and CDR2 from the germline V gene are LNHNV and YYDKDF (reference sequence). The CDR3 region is CATSRTRGYTEAFF. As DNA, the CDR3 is TGTGCCACCAGCAGAACTCGGGGCTACACTGAAGCTTTCTTT. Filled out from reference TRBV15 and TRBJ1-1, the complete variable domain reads DAMVIQNPRYQVTQFGKPVTLSCSQTLNHNVMYWYQQKSSQAPKLLFHYYDKDFNNEADTPDNFQSRRPNTSFCFLDIRSPGLGDTAMYLCATSRTRGYTEAFFGQGTRLTVV.

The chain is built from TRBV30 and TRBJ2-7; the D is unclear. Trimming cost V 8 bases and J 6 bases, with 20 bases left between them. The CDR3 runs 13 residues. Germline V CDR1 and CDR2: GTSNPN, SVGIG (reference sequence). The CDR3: CAQSTMATLEQYF. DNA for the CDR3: TGTGCCCAGTCAACGATGGCCACCCTCGAGCAGTACTTC.

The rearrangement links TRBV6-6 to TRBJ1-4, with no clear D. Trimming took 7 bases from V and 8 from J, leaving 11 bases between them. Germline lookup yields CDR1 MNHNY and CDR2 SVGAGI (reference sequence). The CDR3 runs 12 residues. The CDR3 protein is CASNQVREKLFF. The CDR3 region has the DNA TGTGCCAGCAACCAAGTACGGGAAAAACTGTTTTTT.

DNA of the CDR3: TGCGCCAGCAGCCCCTACATCCCCAGGTCACCCCTCCACTTT. As protein: CASSPYIPRSPLHF. The chain couples TRBV4-1 to TRBJ1-6, with D uncertain. The CDR3 has 14 residues. With 4 bases removed from V and 10 bases from J, the gap between germline ends came to 14 bases. Germline CDR1 is MGHRA and CDR2 is YSYEKL.

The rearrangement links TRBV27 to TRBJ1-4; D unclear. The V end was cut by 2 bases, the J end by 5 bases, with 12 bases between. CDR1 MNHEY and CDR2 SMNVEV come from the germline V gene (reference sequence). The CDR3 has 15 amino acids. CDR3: CASSLRAEPNEKLFF. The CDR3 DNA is TGTGCCAGCAGTTTACGGGCGGAACCGAATGAAAAACTGTTTTTT.

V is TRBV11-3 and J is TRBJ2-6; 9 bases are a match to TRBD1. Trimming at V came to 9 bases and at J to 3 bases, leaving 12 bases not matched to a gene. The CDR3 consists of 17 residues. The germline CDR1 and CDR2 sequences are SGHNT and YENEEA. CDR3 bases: TGTGCCAGTAAAACAGGGGGCGTTGCGGTTGGGGCCAACGTCCTGACTTTC. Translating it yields CASKTGGVAVGANVLTF.

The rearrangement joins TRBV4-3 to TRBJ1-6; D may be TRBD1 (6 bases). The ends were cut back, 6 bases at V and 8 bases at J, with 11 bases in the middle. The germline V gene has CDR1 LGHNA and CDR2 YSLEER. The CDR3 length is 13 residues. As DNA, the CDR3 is TGCGCCAGCAGTGACAGGTCCTATTCACCCCTCCACTTT. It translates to CASSDRSYSPLHF.

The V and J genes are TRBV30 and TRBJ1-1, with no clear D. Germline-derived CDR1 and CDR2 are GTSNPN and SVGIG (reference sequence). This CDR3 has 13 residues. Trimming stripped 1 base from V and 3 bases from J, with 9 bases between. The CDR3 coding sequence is TGTGCCTGGAGTGGGTCTTTTTACACTGAAGCTTTCTTT. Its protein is CAWSGSFYTEAFF. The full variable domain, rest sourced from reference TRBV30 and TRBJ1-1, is SQTIHQWPATLVQPVGSPLSLECTVEGTSNPNLYWYRQAAGRGLQLLFYSVGIGQISSEVPQNLSASRPQDRQFILSSKKLLLSDSGFYLCAWSGSFYTEAFFGQGTRLTVV.